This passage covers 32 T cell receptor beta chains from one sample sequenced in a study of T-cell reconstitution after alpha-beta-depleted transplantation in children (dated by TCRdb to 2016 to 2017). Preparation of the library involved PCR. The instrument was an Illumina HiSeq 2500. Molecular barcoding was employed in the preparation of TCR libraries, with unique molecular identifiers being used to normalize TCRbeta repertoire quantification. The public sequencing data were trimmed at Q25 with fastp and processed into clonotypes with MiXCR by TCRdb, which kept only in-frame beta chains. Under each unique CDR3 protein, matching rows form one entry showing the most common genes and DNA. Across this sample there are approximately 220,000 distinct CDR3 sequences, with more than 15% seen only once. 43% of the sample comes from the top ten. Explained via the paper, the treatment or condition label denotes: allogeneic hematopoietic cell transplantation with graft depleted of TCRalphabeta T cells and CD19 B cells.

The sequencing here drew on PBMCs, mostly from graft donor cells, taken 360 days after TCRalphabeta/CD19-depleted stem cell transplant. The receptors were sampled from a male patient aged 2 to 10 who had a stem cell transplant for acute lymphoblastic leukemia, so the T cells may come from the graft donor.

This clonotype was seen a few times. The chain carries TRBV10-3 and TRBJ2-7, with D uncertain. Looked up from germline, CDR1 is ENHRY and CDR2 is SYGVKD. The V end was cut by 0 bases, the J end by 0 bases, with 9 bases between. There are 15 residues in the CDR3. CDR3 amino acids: CAISESILISYEQYF. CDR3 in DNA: TGTGCCATCAGTGAGTCGATACTAATCTCCTACGAGCAGTACTTC.

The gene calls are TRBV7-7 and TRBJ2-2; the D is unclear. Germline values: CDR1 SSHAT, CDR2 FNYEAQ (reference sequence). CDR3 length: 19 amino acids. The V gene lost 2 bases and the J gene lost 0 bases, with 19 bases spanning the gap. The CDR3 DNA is TGTGCCAGCAGCTTACGTCTTATCCCCCCCGGGTCGAACACCGGGGAGCTGTTTTTT. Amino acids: CASSLRLIPPGSNTGELFF.

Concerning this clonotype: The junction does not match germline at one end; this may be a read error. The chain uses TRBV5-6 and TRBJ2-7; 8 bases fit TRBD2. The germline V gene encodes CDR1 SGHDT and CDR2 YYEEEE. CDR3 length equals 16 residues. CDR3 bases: TGTGCCAGCAGCCCCGGTTGGAGCGGGGGATCCTACGAGGAGTACTTC. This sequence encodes CASSPGWSGGSYEEYF.

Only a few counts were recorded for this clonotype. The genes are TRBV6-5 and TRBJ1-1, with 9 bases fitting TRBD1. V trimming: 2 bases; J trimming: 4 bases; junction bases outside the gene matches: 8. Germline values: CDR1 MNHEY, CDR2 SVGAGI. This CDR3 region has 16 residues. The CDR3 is CASSYGTGYIGTEAFF. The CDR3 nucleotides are TGTGCCAGCAGTTACGGGACAGGGTATATCGGCACTGAAGCTTTCTTT.

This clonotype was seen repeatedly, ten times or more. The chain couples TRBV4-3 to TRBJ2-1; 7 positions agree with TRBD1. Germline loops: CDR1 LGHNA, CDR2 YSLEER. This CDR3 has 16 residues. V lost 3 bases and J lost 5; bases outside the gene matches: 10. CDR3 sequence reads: CASSQPYRGVDNEQFF. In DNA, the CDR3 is TGCGCCAGCAGCCAGCCATACAGGGGAGTCGACAATGAGCAGTTCTTC.

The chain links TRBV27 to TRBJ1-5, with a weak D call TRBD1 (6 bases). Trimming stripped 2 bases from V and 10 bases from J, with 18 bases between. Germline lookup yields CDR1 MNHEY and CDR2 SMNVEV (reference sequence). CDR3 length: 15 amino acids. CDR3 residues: CASSLMSDRGVPQHF. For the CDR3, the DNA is TGTGCCAGCAGTTTAATGTCGGACAGAGGGGTCCCCCAGCATTTT.

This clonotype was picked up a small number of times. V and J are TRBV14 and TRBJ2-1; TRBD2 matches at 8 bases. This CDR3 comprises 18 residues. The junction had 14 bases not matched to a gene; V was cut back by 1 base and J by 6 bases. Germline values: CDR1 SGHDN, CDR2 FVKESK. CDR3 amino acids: CASSQGGYGRAIPNEQFF. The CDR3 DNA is TGTGCCAGCAGCCAAGGGGGGTACGGGAGGGCGATACCCAATGAGCAGTTCTTC.

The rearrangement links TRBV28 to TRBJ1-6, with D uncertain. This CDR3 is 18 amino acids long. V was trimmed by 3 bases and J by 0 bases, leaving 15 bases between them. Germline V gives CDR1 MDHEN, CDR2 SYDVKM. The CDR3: CASSLGISKGSYNSPLHF. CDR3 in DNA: TGTGCCAGCAGTTTGGGGATTTCGAAGGGCTCCTATAATTCACCCCTCCACTTT.

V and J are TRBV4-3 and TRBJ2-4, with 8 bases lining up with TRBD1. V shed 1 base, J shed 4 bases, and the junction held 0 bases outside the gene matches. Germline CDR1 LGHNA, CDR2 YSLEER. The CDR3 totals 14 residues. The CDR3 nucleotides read TGCGCCAGCAGCCAAGGGACAGGGAAAAACATTCAGTACTTC. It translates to CASSQGTGKNIQYF.

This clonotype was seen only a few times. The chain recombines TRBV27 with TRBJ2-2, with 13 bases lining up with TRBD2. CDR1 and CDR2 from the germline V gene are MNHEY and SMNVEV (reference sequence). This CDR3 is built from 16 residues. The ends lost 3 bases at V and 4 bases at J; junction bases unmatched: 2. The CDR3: CASSFTSGGGTGELFF. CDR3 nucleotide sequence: TGTGCCAGCAGTTTTACTAGCGGGGGGGGCACCGGGGAGCTGTTTTTT.

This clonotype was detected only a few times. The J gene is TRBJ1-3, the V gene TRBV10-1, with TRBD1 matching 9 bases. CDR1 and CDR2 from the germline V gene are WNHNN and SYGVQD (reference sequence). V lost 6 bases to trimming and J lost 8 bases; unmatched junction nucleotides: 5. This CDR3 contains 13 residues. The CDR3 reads CASRGQGTDTIYF. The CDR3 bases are TGCGCCAGCAGGGGACAGGGAACGGACACCATATATTTT.

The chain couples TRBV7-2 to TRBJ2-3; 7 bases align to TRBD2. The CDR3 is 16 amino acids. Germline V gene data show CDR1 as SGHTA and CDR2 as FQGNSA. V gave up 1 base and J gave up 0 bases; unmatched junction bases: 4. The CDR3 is CASSLVSSGSTDTQYF. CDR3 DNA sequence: TGTGCCAGCAGCTTAGTTAGTAGCGGGAGCACAGATACGCAGTATTTT.

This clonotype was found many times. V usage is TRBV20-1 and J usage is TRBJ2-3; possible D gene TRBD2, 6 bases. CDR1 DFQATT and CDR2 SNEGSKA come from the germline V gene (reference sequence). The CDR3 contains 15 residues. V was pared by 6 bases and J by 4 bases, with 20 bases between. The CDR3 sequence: CSAYRLAILADTQYF. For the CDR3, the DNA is TGCAGTGCGTACAGGCTAGCGATTTTGGCAGATACGCAGTATTTT.

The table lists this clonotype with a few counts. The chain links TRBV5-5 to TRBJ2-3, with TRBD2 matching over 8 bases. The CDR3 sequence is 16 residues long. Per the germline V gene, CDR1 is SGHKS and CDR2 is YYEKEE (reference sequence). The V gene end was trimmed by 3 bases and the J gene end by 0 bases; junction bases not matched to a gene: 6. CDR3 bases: TGTGCCAGCAGCTCGTTTTCGGGGGGGAGCACAGATACGCAGTATTTT. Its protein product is CASSSFSGGSTDTQYF.

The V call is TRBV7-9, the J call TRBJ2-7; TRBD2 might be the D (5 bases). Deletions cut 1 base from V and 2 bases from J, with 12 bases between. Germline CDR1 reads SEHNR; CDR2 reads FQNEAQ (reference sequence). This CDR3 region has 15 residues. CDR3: CASSLVEGPTYEQYF. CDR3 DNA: TGTGCCAGCAGCTTAGTCGAGGGTCCCACCTACGAGCAGTACTTC.

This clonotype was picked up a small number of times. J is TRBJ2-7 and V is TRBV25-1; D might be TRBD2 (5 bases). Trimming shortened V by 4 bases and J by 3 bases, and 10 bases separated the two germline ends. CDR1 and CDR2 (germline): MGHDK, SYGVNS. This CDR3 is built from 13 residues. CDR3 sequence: CASSGRGNYEQYF. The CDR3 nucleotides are TGTGCCAGCAGTGGCCGGGGTAACTACGAGCAGTACTTC.

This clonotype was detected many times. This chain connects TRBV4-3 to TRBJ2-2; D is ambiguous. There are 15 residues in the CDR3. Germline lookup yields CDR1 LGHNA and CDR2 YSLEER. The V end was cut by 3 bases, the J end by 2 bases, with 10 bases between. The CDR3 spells CASSHLDANTGELFF. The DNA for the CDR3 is TGCGCCAGCAGCCATCTAGACGCTAACACCGGGGAGCTGTTTTTT.

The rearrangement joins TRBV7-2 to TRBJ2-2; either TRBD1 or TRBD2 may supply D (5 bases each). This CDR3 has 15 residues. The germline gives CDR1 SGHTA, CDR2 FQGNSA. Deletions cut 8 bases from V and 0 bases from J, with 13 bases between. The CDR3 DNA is TGTGCCAGCCTTGGGACGGATGCGAACACCGGGGAGCTGTTTTTT. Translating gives CASLGTDANTGELFF.

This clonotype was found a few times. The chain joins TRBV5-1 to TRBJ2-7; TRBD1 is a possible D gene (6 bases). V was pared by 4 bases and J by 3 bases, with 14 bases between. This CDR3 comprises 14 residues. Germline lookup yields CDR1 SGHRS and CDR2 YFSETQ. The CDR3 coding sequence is TGCGCCAGCAGCATCGGACAGTCGAACTACGAGCAGTACTTC. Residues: CASSIGQSNYEQYF.

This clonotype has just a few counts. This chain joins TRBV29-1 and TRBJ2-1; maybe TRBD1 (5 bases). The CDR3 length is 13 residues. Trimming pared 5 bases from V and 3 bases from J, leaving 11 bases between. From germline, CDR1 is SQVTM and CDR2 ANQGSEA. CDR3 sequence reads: CSVRTRVYNEQFF. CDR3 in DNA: TGCAGCGTTCGGACACGAGTCTACAATGAGCAGTTCTTC.

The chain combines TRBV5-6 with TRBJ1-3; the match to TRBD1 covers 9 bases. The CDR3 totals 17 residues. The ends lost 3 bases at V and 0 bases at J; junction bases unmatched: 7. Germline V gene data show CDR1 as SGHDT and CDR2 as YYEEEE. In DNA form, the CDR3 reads TGTGCCAGCAGCTGGGGGACAGGGTCTAGCTCTGGAAACACCATATATTTT. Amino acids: CASSWGTGSSSGNTIYF.

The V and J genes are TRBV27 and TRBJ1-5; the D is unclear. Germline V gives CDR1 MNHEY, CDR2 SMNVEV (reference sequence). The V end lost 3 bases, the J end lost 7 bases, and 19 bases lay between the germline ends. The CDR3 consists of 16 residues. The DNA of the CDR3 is TGTGCCAGCAGTTTCTCCAGACCGGGATTCGGACAGCCCCAGCATTTT. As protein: CASSFSRPGFGQPQHF.

CDR3 sequence: CASSQQGGYYGYTF. CDR3 DNA: TGCGCCAGCAGCCAACAAGGGGGATACTATGGCTACACCTTC. The chain combines TRBV4-3 with TRBJ1-2, with a weak D call TRBD1 (6 bases). Trimming left V 2 bases short and J 3 bases short, with 10 bases between. This CDR3 is built from 14 residues. From germline, CDR1 is LGHNA and CDR2 YSLEER.

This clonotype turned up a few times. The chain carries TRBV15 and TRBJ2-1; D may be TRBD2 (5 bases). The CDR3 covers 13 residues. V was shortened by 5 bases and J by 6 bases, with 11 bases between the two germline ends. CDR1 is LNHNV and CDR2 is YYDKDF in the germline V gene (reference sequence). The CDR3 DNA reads TGTGCCACCAGCGGCGGACTGACCAATGAGCAGTTCTTC. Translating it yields CATSGGLTNEQFF.

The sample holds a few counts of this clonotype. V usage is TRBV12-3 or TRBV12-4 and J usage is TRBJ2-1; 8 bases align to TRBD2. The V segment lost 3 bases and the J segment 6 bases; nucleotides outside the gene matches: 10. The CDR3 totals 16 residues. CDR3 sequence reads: CASSFVTGGAANEQFF. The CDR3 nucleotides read TGTGCCAGCAGTTTCGTAACGGGGGGGGCGGCCAATGAGCAGTTCTTC.

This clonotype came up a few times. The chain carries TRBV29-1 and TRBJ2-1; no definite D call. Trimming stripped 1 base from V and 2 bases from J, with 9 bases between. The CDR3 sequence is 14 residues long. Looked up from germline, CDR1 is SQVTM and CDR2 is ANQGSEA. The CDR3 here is CSVEGVVTYNEQFF. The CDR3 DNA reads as TGCAGCGTTGAAGGGGTGGTTACCTACAATGAGCAGTTCTTC.

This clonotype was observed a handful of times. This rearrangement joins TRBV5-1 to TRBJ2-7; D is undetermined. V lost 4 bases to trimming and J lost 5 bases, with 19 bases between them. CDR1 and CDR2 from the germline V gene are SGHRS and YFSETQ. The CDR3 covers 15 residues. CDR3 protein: CASSPGRRVYDEQYF. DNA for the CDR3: TGCGCCAGCAGCCCAGGTCGCCGAGTCTACGACGAGCAGTACTTC. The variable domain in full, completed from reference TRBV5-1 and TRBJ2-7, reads KAGVTQTPRYLIKTRGQQVTLSCSPISGHRSVSWYQQTPGQGLQFLFEYFSETQRNKGNFPGRFSGRQFSNSRSEMNVSTLELGDSALYLCASSPGRRVYDEQYFGPGTRLTVT.

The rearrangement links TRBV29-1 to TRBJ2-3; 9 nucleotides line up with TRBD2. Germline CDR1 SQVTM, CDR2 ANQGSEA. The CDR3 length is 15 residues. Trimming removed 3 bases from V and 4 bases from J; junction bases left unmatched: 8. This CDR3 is CSVDSDAGGADTQYF. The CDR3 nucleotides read TGCAGCGTTGACTCTGACGCGGGAGGGGCAGATACGCAGTATTTT.

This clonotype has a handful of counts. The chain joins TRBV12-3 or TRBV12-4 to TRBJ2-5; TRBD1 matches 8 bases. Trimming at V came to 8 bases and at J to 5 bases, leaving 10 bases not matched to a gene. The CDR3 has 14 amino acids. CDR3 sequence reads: CASGTAGGEETQYF. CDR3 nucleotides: TGTGCCAGCGGAACCGCAGGGGGCGAGGAGACCCAGTACTTC.

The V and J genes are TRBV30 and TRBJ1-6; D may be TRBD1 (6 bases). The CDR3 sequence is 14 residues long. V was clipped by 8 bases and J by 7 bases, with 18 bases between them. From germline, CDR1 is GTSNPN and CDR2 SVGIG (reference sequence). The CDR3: CAARGARANSPLHF. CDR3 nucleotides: TGTGCCGCCCGGGGGGCCAGGGCGAATTCACCCCTCCACTTT.

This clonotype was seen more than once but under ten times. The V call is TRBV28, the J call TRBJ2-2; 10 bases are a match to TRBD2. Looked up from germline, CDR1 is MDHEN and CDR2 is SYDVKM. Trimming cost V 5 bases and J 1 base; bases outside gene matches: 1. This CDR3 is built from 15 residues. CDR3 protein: CASSGLAVNTGELFF. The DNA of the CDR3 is TGTGCCAGCAGTGGACTAGCGGTGAACACCGGGGAGCTGTTTTTT.

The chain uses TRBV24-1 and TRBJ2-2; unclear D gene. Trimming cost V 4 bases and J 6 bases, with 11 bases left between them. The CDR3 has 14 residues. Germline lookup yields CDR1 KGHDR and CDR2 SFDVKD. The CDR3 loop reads CATSETNLPGELFF. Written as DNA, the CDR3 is TGTGCCACCAGTGAAACTAACCTACCCGGGGAGCTGTTTTTT.